This T cell receptor (beta chain) appears in the sequencing data of a study of human T cells and chemical hapten exposure. Findings of the study overall: Significantly greater numbers of large CDR3 similarity clusters came from expanded TCRs than from controls.

This clonotype occurred many times. What it recognizes is unknown. TCRdb re-derived calls from the RACE reads in MiXCR, one entry per CDR3 protein. The table records roughly 38,000 distinct CDR3 sequences, 6.5% to 8% of them present only once. Stated time point: pre-sensitization, week 0. Treatment described: therapeutic diphenylcyclopropenone sensitization with weekly scalp DPC. People who gave samples had alopecia, were 18 to 70 years old, and were suitable for DPC. The germline V and J ends were trimmed by 7 bases and 0 bases, with 12 bases remaining between them. Germline V CDR1 and CDR2: SQVTM, ANQGSEA. The CDR3 runs to 14 residues.

Material: whole blood, obtained in connection with sensitization to the hapten diphenylcyclopropenone (DPC). The sequence came from a woman aged 45-65 years with alopecia areata. Some clones in this sample may be carry-over from other donors' samples. The gene calls are TRBV29-1 and TRBJ2-2, with a tentative D call TRBD1 (6 bases). CDR3 sequence (DNA): TGCAGCGCCACAGGGAGTACGAACACCGGGGAGCTGTTTTTT. Its translation: CSATGSTNTGELFF.